The clone carrying this TCR beta chain is a singleton in its sample. What it binds is not known. CDR3 length: 13 residues. V was trimmed by 5 bases and J by 1 base, leaving 8 bases between them. Germline V gives CDR1 SGHAT, CDR2 FQNNGV. The sample belongs to a study of T cell repertoires in cytomegalovirus infection. Study as a whole: TCR beta signatures that were public indicated CMV infection and matching HLA type. Regarding the study as a whole: Cumulative public TCR beta family frequency identified CMV carriers with the relevant HLA.

MiXCR was run by TCRdb on the reads, yielding one entry per CDR3 protein. The data contain about half a million distinct CDR3 sequences, about 33% of them seen just once; the ten biggest clones take up around a sixth. This chain uses TRBV11-2 with TRBJ2-5, with D hard to call. The sequence was collected from a human donor in good health (CMV status not recorded). Some clones in this sample may be carry-over from other donors' samples. The sample consisted of cultured PBMCs, taken from culture after CMV antigen stimulation. The CDR3 DNA is TGTGCCAGCAGCAAACCGGGCCAAGAGACCCAGTACTTC. It yields the protein CASSKPGQETQYF.